One and the same sample provided the 28 T cell receptor beta chains below, sequenced in a study of blood T cell repertoires in COVID-19. Method: immunoSEQ multiplex PCR; TCRdb's copy keeps in-frame clones and lacks some. The table shows more than 150,000 clones, with less than 85% occurring only once. Sequenced sample: peripheral blood. Every receptor here comes from a middle-aged man who had recovered from COVID-19.

About this clone itself: Other DNA sequences in this sample translate to the same CDR3. This chain joins TRBV7-2 and TRBJ2-5, with 10 positions matching TRBD2. The CDR3 runs 15 residues. The V gene's germline CDR1 is SGHTA and CDR2 FQGNSA. With V trimmed by 1 base and J by 4 bases, 3 bases remained unmatched. The CDR3 nucleotides read TGTGCCAGCAGCTTAGTAGCGGGAGGATCAGAGACCCAGTACTTC. Its protein is CASSLVAGGSETQYF.

In this sample, this clone turned up once. This chain joins TRBV25-1 and TRBJ2-5; 9 bases agree with TRBD2. CDR1 is MGHDK, CDR2 SYGVNS, per germline. There are 14 residues in the CDR3. Trimming at V came to 6 bases and at J to 5 bases, leaving 7 bases not matched to a gene. This chain's CDR3 is CASSLAGADETQYF. The CDR3 DNA follows: TGTGCCAGCAGCTTAGCGGGAGCTGATGAGACCCAGTACTTC.

The chain couples TRBV7-8 to TRBJ2-1; TRBD2 matches at 11 bases. Trimming took 5 bases from V and 5 from J; bases not matched to a gene: 8. The CDR3 is 16 residues long. Per germline, CDR1 SGHVS and CDR2 FQNEAQ. CDR3 amino acids: CASSILAGVSNNEQFF. The CDR3 region has the DNA TGTGCCAGCAGCATACTAGCGGGAGTCTCAAACAATGAGCAGTTCTTC.

The chain uses TRBV19 and TRBJ2-1, with D tentatively TRBD2 (5 bases). CDR1 is LNHDA, CDR2 SQIVND, per germline (reference sequence). The V gene lost 6 bases and the J gene lost 3 bases, with 18 bases spanning the gap. The CDR3 is 16 residues long. The CDR3 loop is CASSYYSASLYNEQFF. CDR3 nucleotide sequence: TGTGCCAGTAGCTACTATTCGGCTAGCCTCTACAATGAGCAGTTCTTC.

This clone was counted at least ten times. V is TRBV7-6 and J is TRBJ2-3; possibly TRBD1 for D (6 bases). Trimming pared 1 base from V and 1 base from J, leaving 9 bases between. This CDR3 region has 15 residues. Germline V CDR1 and CDR2: SGHVS, FNYEAQ. The CDR3 is CASSLGTVGTDTQYF. The CDR3 nucleotides read TGTGCCAGCAGCTTAGGGACAGTGGGCACAGATACGCAGTATTTT.

The CDR3 coding sequence is TGTGCCAGTAGCGTGGGGAGGAACTATGGCTACACCTTC. The encoded protein is CASSVGRNYGYTF. The chain carries TRBV19 and TRBJ1-2; D is unresolved. This CDR3 comprises 13 residues. Germline loops: CDR1 LNHDA, CDR2 SQIVND (reference sequence). V lost 6 bases, J lost 2 bases, and 10 bases lay in between.

The rearrangement uses TRBV7-3 and TRBJ1-2, with a weak D call TRBD1 (5 bases). Trimming left V 1 base short and J 2 bases short, with 11 bases between. The germline V gene has CDR1 SGHTA and CDR2 FQGTGA. CDR3 length: 15 amino acids. CDR3 loop: CASSLNSGGNYGYTF. The CDR3 DNA reads as TGTGCCAGCAGCTTAAATTCTGGGGGGAACTATGGCTACACCTTC.

The gene calls are TRBV30 and TRBJ1-2, with 8 nucleotides matching TRBD1. The CDR3 runs 14 residues. Germline assignment: CDR1 GTSNPN and CDR2 SVGIG (reference sequence). V trimming: 6 bases; J trimming: 7 bases; junction bases outside the gene matches: 13. The CDR3 DNA reads as TGTGCCTGTGTAAGCCTGGACAGGGACGGTGGCTACACCTTC. Amino acids: CACVSLDRDGGYTF.

The chain uses TRBV2 and TRBJ2-5; D may be TRBD1 (5 bases). Germline V gene lookup returns CDR1 SNHLY and CDR2 FYNNEI. There are 13 residues in the CDR3. Trimming left V 6 bases short and J 5 bases short, with 13 bases between. CDR3 in amino acids: CASRSRVAETQYF. CDR3 DNA: TGTGCCAGCAGATCCAGGGTCGCGGAGACCCAGTACTTC.

V and J are TRBV5-6 and TRBJ1-1; TRBD1 aligns across 8 bases. The germline V gene has CDR1 SGHDT and CDR2 YYEEEE. The CDR3 loop spans 14 amino acids. The trim removed 4 bases at V and 5 bases at J, leaving 7 bases unmatched. Here the CDR3 reads CASSTRTGLTEAFF. Here the CDR3 DNA reads TGTGCCAGCAGCACCCGGACAGGGCTAACTGAAGCTTTCTTT. Full variable domain (rest looked up from reference TRBV5-6 and TRBJ1-1): DAGVTQSPTHLIKTRGQQVTLRCSPKSGHDTVSWYQQALGQGPQFIFQYYEEEERQRGNFPDRFSGHQFPNYSSELNVNALLLGDSALYLCASSTRTGLTEAFFGQGTRLTVV.

The chain combines TRBV3-1 (or the pseudogene TRBV3-2) with TRBJ1-5; 7 bases fit TRBD1. Germline V gene sequence: CDR1 LGHDT, CDR2 YNNKEL (reference sequence). The junction had 7 bases not matched to a gene; V was cut back by 4 bases and J by 4 bases. There are 15 residues in the CDR3. The CDR3 coding sequence is TGTGCCAGCAGCCCGACAGGGCAGAATAATCAGCCCCAGCATTTT. Translated, it gives CASSPTGQNNQPQHF.

The V and J genes are TRBV19 and TRBJ2-2, with 10 positions matching TRBD2. Germline-derived CDR1 and CDR2 are LNHDA and SQIVND (reference sequence). V was clipped by 7 bases and J by 6 bases; unmatched bases: 23. The CDR3 length is 20 residues. CDR3 loop: CASNPFGLAEIGLTAGELFF. Here the CDR3 DNA reads TGTGCCAGTAACCCATTTGGACTAGCGGAAATCGGGCTCACCGCCGGGGAGCTGTTTTTT.

V gene TRBV12-3 or TRBV12-4 combines with J gene TRBJ2-1, with D possibly TRBD2 on 5 matching bases. With 2 bases removed from V and 8 bases from J, the gap between germline ends came to 10 bases. The CDR3 sequence is 13 residues long. CDR3 bases: TGTGCCAGCAGTTTATCAGGACTGTATGAGCAGTTCTTC. As protein: CASSLSGLYEQFF.

V gene TRBV4-1 combines with J gene TRBJ2-7; 13 nucleotides line up with TRBD2. V was pared by 0 bases and J by 3 bases, with 5 bases of the junction left unmatched. This CDR3 has 17 residues. Germline V lookup: CDR1 MGHRA, CDR2 YSYEKL. In nucleotides, the CDR3 is TGCGCCAGCAGCCAAGAACTAGCGGGAGGGCCTCGCTACGAGCAGTACTTC. This gives the protein CASSQELAGGPRYEQYF.

The chain joins TRBV7-3 to TRBJ2-1; 12 nucleotides agree with TRBD2. J lost 8 bases, V lost 0 bases, and 17 bases had no gene match. Germline CDR1 reads SGHTA; CDR2 reads FQGTGA. This CDR3 contains 20 residues. The CDR3 is CASSLTPMGMTSGRGDEQFF. In DNA, the CDR3 is TGTGCCAGCAGCTTAACCCCGATGGGGATGACTAGCGGGAGAGGCGATGAGCAGTTCTTC.

The V call is TRBV11-1, the J call TRBJ2-7, with D tentatively TRBD2 (7 bases). V shed 4 bases and J shed 3 bases, with 10 bases lying between them. Per germline, CDR1 SGHAT and CDR2 FQDESV (reference sequence). The CDR3 is 13 residues long. The CDR3 protein is CASSSGGRYEQYF. The CDR3, as DNA: TGTGCCAGCAGCTCCGGGGGGCGCTACGAGCAGTACTTC.

The chain has TRBV3-1 (or the pseudogene TRBV3-2) and TRBJ1-1, with 7 positions matching TRBD1. Germline V gene lookup returns CDR1 LGHDT and CDR2 YNNKEL (reference sequence). Losses at the gene ends were 1 base for V and 6 bases for J; bases not matched to a gene: 8. The CDR3 runs 15 residues. CDR3 sequence reads: CASSQGRGRGSEAFF. DNA of the CDR3: TGTGCCAGCAGCCAAGGGAGGGGGCGCGGGTCTGAAGCTTTCTTT.

The table lists this clone with a count of one. This rearrangement joins TRBV29-1 to TRBJ2-1, with D possibly being TRBD2 (6 bases). V lost 3 bases, J lost 6 bases, and 15 bases lay in between. The germline V gene encodes CDR1 SQVTM and CDR2 ANQGSEA. The CDR3 has 14 residues. CDR3 DNA: TGCAGCGTTGATTGGGGGGTGGGGTCCAATGAGCAGTTCTTC. Translating gives CSVDWGVGSNEQFF.

The rearrangement links TRBV3-1 (or the pseudogene TRBV3-2) to TRBJ1-1; D gene ambiguous. The CDR3 totals 13 residues. In germline, CDR1 is LGHDT, CDR2 YNNKEL (reference sequence). V was trimmed by 3 bases and J by 10 bases, leaving 15 bases between them. The CDR3 loop is CASSHGAGKAAFF. As DNA, the CDR3 is TGTGCCAGCAGCCATGGTGCGGGGAAAGCAGCTTTCTTT.

This chain connects TRBV5-4 to TRBJ2-3; 7 bases align to TRBD2. Losses at the gene ends were 4 bases for V and 1 base for J; bases not matched to a gene: 3. Germline assignment: CDR1 SGHNT and CDR2 YYREEE (reference sequence). The CDR3 runs to 14 residues. The CDR3: CASSPSGRTDTQYF. CDR3 nucleotides: TGTGCCAGCAGCCCTAGCGGCCGCACAGATACGCAGTATTTT.

J is TRBJ2-7 and V is TRBV7-7, with 9 bases identical to TRBD1. The germline gives CDR1 SSHAT, CDR2 FNYEAQ (reference sequence). Trimming took 4 bases from V and 1 from J; bases not matched to a gene: 5. The CDR3 sequence is 15 residues long. This chain's CDR3 is CASSSGQGQSYEQYF. Written as DNA, the CDR3 is TGTGCCAGCAGCTCGGGACAGGGACAATCCTACGAGCAGTACTTC. The full variable domain, in which reference TRBV7-7 and TRBJ2-7 provide the parts outside the CDR3, is GAGVSQSPRYKVTKRGQDVTLRCDPISSHATLYWYQQALGQGPEFLTYFNYEAQPDKSGLPSDRFSAERPEGSISTLTIQRTEQRDSAMYRCASSSGQGQSYEQYFGPGTRLTVT.

The gene calls are TRBV18 and TRBJ2-1; 10 bases are shared with TRBD2. Germline trimming cut 4 bases from V and 7 bases from J; bases unmatched to any gene: 7. Germline V lookup: CDR1 KGHSH, CDR2 LQKENI. The CDR3 length is 15 residues. CDR3 residues: CASSHELAGQNEQFF. DNA for the CDR3: TGTGCCAGCTCACATGAACTAGCGGGACAGAATGAGCAGTTCTTC.

As DNA, the CDR3 is TGTGCCAGCAACAGCGGGAATGACTACGAGCAGTACTTC. This codes for CASNSGNDYEQYF. This chain connects TRBV6-5 to TRBJ2-7, with TRBD2 identical over 7 bases. CDR1 and CDR2 (germline): MNHEY, SVGAGI. This CDR3 is built from 13 residues. Losses at the gene ends were 7 bases for V and 3 bases for J; bases not matched to a gene: 6.

The chain has TRBV5-1 and TRBJ1-4; TRBD1 matches 10 bases. V shed 1 base and J 7 bases; nucleotides not matched to a gene: 1. The CDR3 covers 14 residues. Looked up from germline, CDR1 is SGHRS and CDR2 is YFSETQ. The CDR3 loop reads CASSLRTGGEKLFF. The CDR3 DNA reads as TGCGCCAGCAGCTTGAGGACAGGGGGTGAAAAACTGTTTTTT.

The chain is built from TRBV18 and TRBJ2-3, with D perhaps TRBD2 (6 bases). This CDR3 contains 16 residues. Germline lookup yields CDR1 KGHSH and CDR2 LQKENI. V was shortened by 5 bases and J by 4 bases, with 19 bases between the two germline ends. CDR3 loop: CASSATVPREADTQYF. The CDR3 DNA follows: TGTGCCAGCTCAGCGACCGTTCCGAGGGAGGCAGATACGCAGTATTTT.

This clone has only one observation. The genes are TRBV2 and TRBJ1-1; no clear D. This CDR3 spans 14 amino acids. Germline CDR1 reads SNHLY; CDR2 reads FYNNEI. Trimming left V 3 bases short and J 4 bases short, with 12 bases between. CDR3 protein: CASSDIHGGTEAFF. DNA for the CDR3: TGTGCCAGCAGTGACATTCACGGAGGCACTGAAGCTTTCTTT.

The chain is built from TRBV29-1 and TRBJ2-3, with TRBD1 matching over 10 bases. This CDR3 has 15 amino acids. J gave up 3 bases and V 6 bases, and 9 bases lay outside the gene matches. Germline-derived CDR1 and CDR2 are SQVTM and ANQGSEA. The CDR3 sequence is CSVERGQGFTDTQYF. CDR3 coding DNA: TGCAGCGTCGAACGGGGACAGGGGTTTACAGATACGCAGTATTTT.

The J gene is TRBJ2-4, the V gene TRBV5-1; 8 bases match TRBD1. V shed 4 bases and J 2 bases; nucleotides not matched to a gene: 11. This CDR3 spans 17 amino acids. From germline, CDR1 is SGHRS and CDR2 YFSETQ. The CDR3 coding sequence is TGCGCCAGCAGCCCTGGCCCCAGGGGGCAATCCAAAAACATTCAGTACTTC. This translates into CASSPGPRGQSKNIQYF.